This T cell receptor beta chain was documented in a study of early T cells in non-severe SARS-CoV-2 infection. As for the study in general: Sequenced bulk RNA came from whole blood that was unsorted, and chains were unpaired.

Germline CDR1 and CDR2: SGHVS and FQNEAQ. This CDR3 spans 19 amino acids. V gave up 2 bases and J gave up 3 bases; unmatched junction bases: 11. Study outcomes and limitations: Reliance on VDJdb matching favored anti-spike CD8 responses; private and CD4 specificities were missed.

In the library, individual cDNA molecules carried attached unique molecular identifiers. A single record per CDR3 protein comes from TCRdb applying MiXCR to the 5' RACE reads. The table shows 70,000 to 90,000 distinct CDR3 sequences, with 14% to 15% occurring only once. This clonotype was recorded at least ten times. Its antigen is undetermined. V and J are TRBV7-8 and TRBJ2-5, with 14 bases matching TRBD2. Specimen: whole blood. The source of this sequence is an adult who was a healthcare worker with PCR-confirmed SARS-CoV-2 infection or an uninfected control (not recorded which). CDR3 residues: CASSLKGTSGRGLKETQYF. In nucleotides, the CDR3 is TGTGCCAGCAGCTTAAAAGGGACTAGCGGGAGAGGCCTTAAAGAGACCCAGTACTTC.